This T cell receptor (beta chain) is drawn from a study of tumor-infiltrating lymphocytes in primary liver carcinoma. For the study at large: Regardless of tissue type, samples showed similar yields of roughly 3.5 to 7.13 million productive TCRbeta reads.

Constant-region priming of about 0.5 ug total RNA yielded TCR beta cDNA. Library construction for TCR beta comprised three nested multiplex PCR rounds performed with slightly modified ARM-PCR. Forward primers for TRBV1-TRBV30 and a C-beta reverse primer served the first two PCR rounds, at roughly 10 cycles each. In TCRdb, the multiplex PCR reads were re-called with MiXCR into one record per CDR3 protein. This repertoire shows more than 30,000 distinct CDR3 sequences, roughly 75% found once; its top ten account for more than 30%. There are 15 residues in the CDR3. Germline CDR1 is MNHEY and CDR2 is SVGAGI. Concerning this clonotype: This sequence may be a read error, since a much larger clone differs from it by one base.

Co-extraction of both nucleic acids (RNA and DNA) used about 20-34 mg of unsorted bulk tissue. The chain couples TRBV6-5 to TRBJ1-2; possibly TRBD1 for D (5 bases). The TCR originated in a middle-aged man with primary liver carcinoma and hepatitis B virus infection. The material sequenced was tumor-adjacent normal liver tissue. Here the CDR3 DNA reads TGTGCCAGCAGTGCACCCGACGGGGGAAATCATGGCTGCACCTTC. Residues: CASSAPDGGNHGCTF.